A single sample gave rise to the 30 T cell receptor beta chains below, sequenced in a study of T-cell memory formation after mild COVID-19. Via MiXCR, TCRdb re-called the 5' RACE reads, giving one row per CDR3 protein. The table has hundreds of thousands of distinct CDR3 sequences, about 20% seen once. Sequencing was carried out using PBMCs or a T cell subset sorted from them (not recorded which). The receptors stem from a man aged 18 to 35 who had mild COVID-19 (a few samples of this study predate the infection). Cell type and time point are not known.

This clonotype has just a few counts. The V and J genes are TRBV12-3 or TRBV12-4 and TRBJ2-1, with D possibly TRBD2 on 7 matching bases. V lost 6 bases to trimming and J lost 9 bases, with 24 bases between them. This CDR3 is 16 amino acids long. CDR3 DNA sequence: TGTGCCAGCAGGCAGCCAGGACAGACTAGCAGGAGTGAGCAGTTCTTC. This gives the protein CASRQPGQTSRSEQFF.

This chain links TRBV12-3 or TRBV12-4 with TRBJ2-7, with 8 bases lining up with TRBD2. The ends lost 3 bases at V and 7 bases at J; junction bases unmatched: 8. The length of the CDR3 is 14 residues. Written as DNA, the CDR3 is TGTGCCAGCAGTTTGGCGGGAGGCCTCTGGGAGCAGTACTTC. It codes for CASSLAGGLWEQYF.

The rearrangement links TRBV7-9 to TRBJ2-1; no clear D gene. Trimming stripped 5 bases from V and 8 bases from J, with 19 bases between. The V gene's germline CDR1 is SEHNR and CDR2 FQNEAQ (reference sequence). The CDR3 is 15 residues long. CDR3: CASSRMLVGPDEQFF. The CDR3 DNA follows: TGTGCCAGCAGCCGGATGTTAGTGGGTCCCGATGAGCAGTTCTTC.

V gene TRBV18 combines with J gene TRBJ2-3; tentatively, D is TRBD1 (6 bases). The V gene lost 3 bases and the J gene lost 1 base, with 11 bases spanning the gap. The germline gives CDR1 KGHSH, CDR2 LQKENI. CDR3 length: 15 residues. DNA of the CDR3: TGTGCCAGCTCACCGGTCAGGGGAGGCACAGATACGCAGTATTTT. Its protein product is CASSPVRGGTDTQYF.

This clonotype was seen a handful of times. The chain links TRBV6-1 to TRBJ2-3; TRBD2 matches at 9 bases. The CDR3 has 15 residues. Germline V gives CDR1 MNHNS, CDR2 SASEGT. The J segment lost 4 bases and the V segment lost 6 bases, leaving 8 bases of the junction unmatched. The chain's CDR3 is CASRVAGAGSDTQYF. The CDR3 DNA is TGTGCCAGCAGGGTAGCGGGGGCCGGATCAGATACGCAGTATTTT.

The rearrangement joins TRBV7-9 to TRBJ1-1, with D maybe TRBD1 (6 bases). With 8 bases removed from V and 1 base from J, the gap between germline ends came to 14 bases. The CDR3 contains 14 residues. Germline V gives CDR1 SEHNR, CDR2 FQNEAQ (reference sequence). The chain's CDR3 is CASGPDRPNTEAFF. DNA of the CDR3: TGTGCCAGCGGCCCGGACAGACCGAACACTGAAGCTTTCTTT.

V usage is TRBV6-5 and J usage is TRBJ2-6, with D unclear. Germline assignment: CDR1 MNHEY and CDR2 SVGAGI. The CDR3 consists of 15 residues. The V gene lost 3 bases and the J gene lost 2 bases, with 8 bases spanning the gap. DNA for the CDR3: TGTGCCAGCAGTTATGAACAGCCTGGGGCCAACGTCCTGACTTTC. This sequence encodes CASSYEQPGANVLTF.

The table lists this clonotype with a few counts. The chain joins TRBV5-1 to TRBJ2-3, with 8 bases that match TRBD2. The CDR3 spans 15 residues. The germline V gene has CDR1 SGHRS and CDR2 YFSETQ. V gave up 3 bases and J gave up 1 base; unmatched junction bases: 4. In DNA, the CDR3 is TGCGCCAGCAGCTGGCTAGCGGGCGGCACAGATACGCAGTATTTT. This encodes CASSWLAGGTDTQYF.

V usage is TRBV2 and J usage is TRBJ2-2; D possibly uses TRBD1 or TRBD2 (5 bases each). Germline-derived CDR1 and CDR2 are SNHLY and FYNNEI. The CDR3 covers 15 residues. V lost 5 bases to trimming and J lost 1 base, with 11 bases between them. The CDR3 DNA reads as TGTGCCAGCAGTTACCGGGACGAGAACACCGGGGAGCTGTTTTTT. It encodes CASSYRDENTGELFF.

The table lists this clonotype with a few counts. The chain has TRBV7-3 and TRBJ2-1; possible D gene TRBD1, 6 bases. Germline V gives CDR1 SGHTA, CDR2 FQGTGA. The ends were cut back, 5 bases at V and 2 bases at J, with 13 bases in the middle. The length of the CDR3 is 15 residues. The CDR3 reads CASSPRQATYNEQFF. The CDR3 nucleotides read TGTGCCAGCAGCCCCCGACAGGCCACCTACAATGAGCAGTTCTTC.

This clonotype was observed a few times. The chain joins TRBV4-1 to TRBJ1-4, with 8 bases that match TRBD1. Germline values: CDR1 MGHRA, CDR2 YSYEKL. This CDR3 is built from 17 residues. The J segment lost 6 bases and the V segment lost 3 bases, leaving 12 bases of the junction unmatched. CDR3 sequence reads: CASSHRFGQGVDEKLFF. CDR3 coding DNA: TGCGCCAGCAGCCATCGATTCGGACAGGGCGTGGATGAAAAACTGTTTTTT.

V usage is TRBV24-1 and J usage is TRBJ1-1; D gene ambiguous. The CDR3 runs to 12 residues. CDR1 and CDR2 from the germline V gene are KGHDR and SFDVKD. Between the trimmed V and J ends, which lost 4 bases and 4 bases, there was a span of 6 bases. CDR3 residues: CATSEGGTEAFF. CDR3 DNA: TGTGCCACCAGTGAGGGAGGCACTGAAGCTTTCTTT.

This clonotype was counted between two and nine times. The rearrangement uses TRBV5-1 and TRBJ2-1; D gene ambiguous. This CDR3 comprises 15 residues. The V end lost 2 bases, the J end lost 5 bases, and 14 bases lay between the germline ends. Germline CDR1 and CDR2: SGHRS and YFSETQ. The chain's CDR3 is CASSFGSSGDNEQFF. The CDR3 DNA reads as TGCGCCAGCAGCTTCGGGTCTTCGGGCGACAATGAGCAGTTCTTC.

A note on this clonotype: Mismatch with germline at one junction end may stem from a read error. V gene TRBV5-1 combines with J gene TRBJ2-1; D may correspond to TRBD1 or TRBD2 (6 bases each). The CDR3 totals 16 residues. From germline, CDR1 is SGHRS and CDR2 YFSETQ. This CDR3 is CASRLDGGARYDEQFF. The DNA of the CDR3 is TGCGCCAGCAGGTTGGACGGGGGCGCAAGGTATGATGAGCAGTTCTTC.

The V gene is TRBV7-6, the J gene TRBJ2-7, with 11 bases that match TRBD1. CDR3 length: 15 amino acids. Germline V gene lookup returns CDR1 SGHVS and CDR2 FNYEAQ. Trimming took 4 bases from V and 5 from J; bases not matched to a gene: 7. CDR3 sequence: CASSSPGQGVHEQYF. The CDR3 nucleotides read TGTGCCAGCAGCTCCCCGGGACAGGGGGTCCACGAGCAGTACTTC.

The V and J genes are TRBV30 and TRBJ2-2; possibly TRBD2 for D (6 bases). The CDR3 runs 14 residues. Between the trimmed V and J ends, which lost 3 bases and 3 bases, there was a span of 11 bases. Germline V gene lookup returns CDR1 GTSNPN and CDR2 SVGIG (reference sequence). The CDR3 protein is CAWSPREDTGELFF. The CDR3, as DNA: TGTGCCTGGAGCCCCAGGGAGGACACCGGGGAGCTGTTTTTT.

J is TRBJ2-3 and V is TRBV2; 7 nucleotides match TRBD1. Germline V gives CDR1 SNHLY, CDR2 FYNNEI. This CDR3 is built from 17 residues. V shed 6 bases and J 2 bases; nucleotides not matched to a gene: 14. The CDR3 DNA reads as TGTGCCAGCAGCCGAACAGGGGCCCGTACCCTCACAGATACGCAGTATTTT. This translates into CASSRTGARTLTDTQYF.

The CDR3 coding sequence is TGCGCCAGCAGCTTGAGGACAGGGGACCGTAACTATGGCTACACCTTC. Its translation: CASSLRTGDRNYGYTF. This chain links TRBV5-1 with TRBJ1-2, with 9 bases that match TRBD1. This CDR3 is built from 16 residues. V was clipped by 1 base and J by 1 base; unmatched bases: 5. The germline V gene encodes CDR1 SGHRS and CDR2 YFSETQ.

This clonotype was counted many times. This chain links TRBV7-9 with TRBJ2-3; 7 bases align to TRBD2. Trimming at V came to 5 bases and at J to 3 bases, leaving 11 bases not matched to a gene. The CDR3 consists of 16 residues. Germline values: CDR1 SEHNR, CDR2 FQNEAQ (reference sequence). The CDR3 region has the DNA TGTGCCAGCAGCCGGCAACGATCAGCGGGGACAGATACGCAGTATTTT. Its translation is CASSRQRSAGTDTQYF.

This clonotype occurred a few times. CDR3 nucleotide sequence: TGCGCCAGCAGCTCGGGCCCAGAAGAGACCCAGTACTTC. Protein product: CASSSGPEETQYF. The chain has TRBV5-1 and TRBJ2-5; D is unclear. Per the germline V gene, CDR1 is SGHRS and CDR2 is YFSETQ. This CDR3 spans 13 amino acids. V gave up 3 bases and J gave up 3 bases, with 9 bases separating them.

This clonotype came up a few times. The chain recombines TRBV7-9 with TRBJ2-3; perhaps TRBD1 as D (6 bases). The germline V gene has CDR1 SEHNR and CDR2 FQNEAQ (reference sequence). The V end was cut by 5 bases, the J end by 0 bases, with 12 bases between. The CDR3 has 15 amino acids. CDR3 protein: CASSPGQPSTDTQYF. The CDR3 DNA is TGTGCCAGCAGCCCAGGACAGCCCAGCACAGATACGCAGTATTTT.

Many counts were recorded for this clonotype. The CDR3 sequence is CASRATGGYSPLHF. CDR3 DNA sequence: TGTGCCAGCAGGGCTACGGGGGGTTATTCACCCCTCCACTTT. The rearrangement joins TRBV7-2 to TRBJ1-6; D possibly corresponds to TRBD1 (5 bases). Trimming took off 6 bases at V and 8 bases at J, with 14 bases between the two ends. Germline CDR1 SGHTA, CDR2 FQGNSA. The CDR3 totals 14 residues. Filled out from reference TRBV7-2 and TRBJ1-6, the complete variable domain reads GAGVSQSPSNKVTEKGKDVELRCDPISGHTALYWYRQSLGQGLEFLIYFQGNSAPDKSGLPSDRFSAERTGGSVSTLTIQRTQQEDSAVYLCASRATGGYSPLHFGNGTRLTVT.

This clonotype was seen only a few times. V and J are TRBV9 and TRBJ1-2; maybe TRBD1 (5 bases). This CDR3 region has 13 residues. V lost 6 bases, J lost 0 bases, and 9 bases lay in between. Germline values: CDR1 SGDLS, CDR2 YYNGEE. The CDR3 DNA reads TGTGCCAGCAACTCGGGGGCTAACTATGGCTACACCTTC. Translating it yields CASNSGANYGYTF.

The genes are TRBV6-5 and TRBJ2-5; 7 bases line up with TRBD1. The V and J ends lost 0 bases and 2 bases, in that order; junction bases with no gene match: 3. The germline V gene has CDR1 MNHEY and CDR2 SVGAGI. This CDR3 has 15 amino acids. The CDR3 sequence: CASSYSSRGQETQYF. The CDR3 bases are TGTGCCAGCAGTTACTCAAGCAGGGGGCAAGAGACCCAGTACTTC.

This clonotype was picked up a small number of times. The chain joins TRBV4-3 to TRBJ2-2; D not certain. The CDR3 runs 15 residues. Trimming pared 2 bases from V and 3 bases from J, leaving 10 bases between. Germline CDR1 is LGHNA and CDR2 is YSLEER. The CDR3, as DNA: TGCGCCAGCAGCCAAATAAACCTAGACACCGGGGAGCTGTTTTTT. Translating gives CASSQINLDTGELFF.

The sample holds many counts of this clonotype. This chain links TRBV20-1 with TRBJ2-2, with D unclear. CDR1 and CDR2 from the germline V gene are DFQATT and SNEGSKA (reference sequence). This CDR3 region has 13 residues. Trimming left V 3 bases short and J 4 bases short, with 9 bases between. For the CDR3, the DNA is TGCAGTGCTAGGAAGCCTTTCACCGGGGAGCTGTTTTTT. As protein: CSARKPFTGELFF.

The chain joins TRBV5-1 to TRBJ1-2; D is possibly TRBD1 (5 bases). V was pared by 4 bases and J by 1 base, with 11 bases between. The CDR3 spans 14 residues. Germline values: CDR1 SGHRS, CDR2 YFSETQ. CDR3 sequence reads: CASSRDGDNYGYTF. CDR3 coding DNA: TGCGCCAGCAGCCGGGACGGAGATAACTATGGCTACACCTTC.

The chain links TRBV18 to TRBJ2-1, with TRBD2 matching 9 bases. V trimming: 2 bases; J trimming: 8 bases; junction bases outside the gene matches: 10. The CDR3 covers 16 residues. Germline lookup yields CDR1 KGHSH and CDR2 LQKENI. CDR3 sequence: CASSPGTSSILDEQFF. The CDR3, as DNA: TGTGCCAGCTCACCAGGGACTAGCTCTATCTTAGATGAGCAGTTCTTC.

This clonotype was found a few times. The chain is built from TRBV5-1 and TRBJ1-2, with 7 bases fitting TRBD1. With V trimmed by 0 bases and J by 5 bases, 1 base remained unmatched. CDR1 is SGHRS and CDR2 is YFSETQ in the germline V gene. This CDR3 region has 13 residues. The CDR3 loop reads CASSLETGYGYTF. The CDR3, as DNA: TGCGCCAGCAGCTTGGAGACAGGGTATGGCTACACCTTC.

The chain has TRBV12-3 or TRBV12-4 and TRBJ2-1; TRBD2 matches 10 bases. The trim removed 6 bases at V and 8 bases at J, leaving 10 bases unmatched. The CDR3 contains 15 residues. The CDR3 protein is CASRSTSGDGDEQFF. CDR3 DNA sequence: TGTGCCAGCAGATCCACTAGCGGGGACGGCGATGAGCAGTTCTTC.